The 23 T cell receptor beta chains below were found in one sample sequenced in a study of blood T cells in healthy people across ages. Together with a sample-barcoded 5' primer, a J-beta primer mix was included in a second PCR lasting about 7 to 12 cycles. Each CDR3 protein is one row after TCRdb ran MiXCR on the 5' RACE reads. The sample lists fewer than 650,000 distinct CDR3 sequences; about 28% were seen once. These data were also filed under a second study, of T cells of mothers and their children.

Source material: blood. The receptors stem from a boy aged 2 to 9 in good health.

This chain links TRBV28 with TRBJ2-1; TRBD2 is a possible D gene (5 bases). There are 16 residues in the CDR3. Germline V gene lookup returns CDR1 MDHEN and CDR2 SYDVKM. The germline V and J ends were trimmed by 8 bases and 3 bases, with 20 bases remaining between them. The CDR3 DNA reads TGTGCCAGCGGGCCTCGGGGAAGCTACCTCTACAATGAGCAGTTCTTC. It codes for CASGPRGSYLYNEQFF.

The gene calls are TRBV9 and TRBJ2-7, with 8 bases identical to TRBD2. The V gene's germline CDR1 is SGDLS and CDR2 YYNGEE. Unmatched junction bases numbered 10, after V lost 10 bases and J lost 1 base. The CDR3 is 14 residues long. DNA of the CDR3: TGTGCCGGATTAGCGGGAAGGTTATCCTACGAGCAGTACTTC. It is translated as CAGLAGRLSYEQYF.

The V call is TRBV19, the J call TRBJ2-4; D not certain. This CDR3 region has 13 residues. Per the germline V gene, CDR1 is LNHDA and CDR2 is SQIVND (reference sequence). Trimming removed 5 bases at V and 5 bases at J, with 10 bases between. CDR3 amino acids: CASSDGWENIQYF. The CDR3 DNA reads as TGTGCCAGTAGTGATGGGTGGGAAAACATTCAGTACTTC.

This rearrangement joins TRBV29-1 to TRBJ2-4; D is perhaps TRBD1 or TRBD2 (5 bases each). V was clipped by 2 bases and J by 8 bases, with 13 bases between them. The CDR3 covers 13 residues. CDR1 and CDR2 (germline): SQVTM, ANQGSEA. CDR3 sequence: CSVELGELDIQYF. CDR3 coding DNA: TGCAGCGTTGAACTAGGGGAGTTAGACATTCAGTACTTC.

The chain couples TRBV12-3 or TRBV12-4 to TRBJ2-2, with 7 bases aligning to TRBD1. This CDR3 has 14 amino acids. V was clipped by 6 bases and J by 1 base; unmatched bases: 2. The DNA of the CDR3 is TGTGCCAGCAGAAACAGGGGGAACACCGGGGAGCTGTTTTTT. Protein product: CASRNRGNTGELFF.

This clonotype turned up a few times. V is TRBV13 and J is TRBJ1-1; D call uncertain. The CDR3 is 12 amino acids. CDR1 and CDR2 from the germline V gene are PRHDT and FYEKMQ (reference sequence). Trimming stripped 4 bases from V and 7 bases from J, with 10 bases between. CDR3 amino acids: CASSWAGLEAFF. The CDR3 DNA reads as TGTGCCAGCAGCTGGGCAGGCCTTGAAGCTTTCTTT.

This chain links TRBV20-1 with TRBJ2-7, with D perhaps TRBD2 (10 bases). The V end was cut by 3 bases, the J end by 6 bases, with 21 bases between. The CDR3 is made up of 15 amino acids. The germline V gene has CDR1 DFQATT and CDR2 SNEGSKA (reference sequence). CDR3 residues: CSARGQGLAFREQYF. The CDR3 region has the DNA TGCAGTGCTAGGGGACAGGGACTAGCGTTTCGCGAGCAGTACTTC.

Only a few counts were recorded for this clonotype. CDR3: CSVEVGNRGTNEQFF. Written as DNA, the CDR3 is TGCAGCGTTGAAGTGGGGAACAGGGGGACGAATGAGCAGTTCTTC. The chain links TRBV29-1 to TRBJ2-1, with 8 bases matching TRBD1. The junction had 9 bases not matched to a gene; V was cut back by 1 base and J by 7 bases. The CDR3 is 15 residues long. The germline V gene has CDR1 SQVTM and CDR2 ANQGSEA.

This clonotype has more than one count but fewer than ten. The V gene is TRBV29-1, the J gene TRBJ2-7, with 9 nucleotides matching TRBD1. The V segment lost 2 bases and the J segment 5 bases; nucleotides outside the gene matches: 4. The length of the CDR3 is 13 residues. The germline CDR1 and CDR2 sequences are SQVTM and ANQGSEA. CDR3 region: CSVETGGYNEQYF. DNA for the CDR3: TGCAGCGTTGAAACAGGGGGCTACAACGAGCAGTACTTC.

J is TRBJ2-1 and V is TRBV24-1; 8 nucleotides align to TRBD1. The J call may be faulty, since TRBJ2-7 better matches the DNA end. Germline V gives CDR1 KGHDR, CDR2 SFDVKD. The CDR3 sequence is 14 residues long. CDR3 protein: CATSDWGQAYEQYF. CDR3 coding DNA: TGTGCCACCAGTGATTGGGGACAGGCCTACGAGCAGTACTTC.

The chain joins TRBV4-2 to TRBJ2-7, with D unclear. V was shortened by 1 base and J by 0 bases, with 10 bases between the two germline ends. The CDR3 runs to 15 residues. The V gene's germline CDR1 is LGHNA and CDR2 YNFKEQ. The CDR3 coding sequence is TGTGCCAGCAGCCAAGGAGCCCGGAGCTCCTACGAGCAGTACTTC. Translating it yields CASSQGARSSYEQYF.

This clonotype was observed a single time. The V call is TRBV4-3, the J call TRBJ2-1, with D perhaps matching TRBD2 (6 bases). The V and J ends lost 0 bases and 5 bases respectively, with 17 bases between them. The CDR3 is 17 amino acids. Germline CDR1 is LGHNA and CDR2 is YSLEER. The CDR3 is CASSQDREYALNNEQFF. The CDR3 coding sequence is TGCGCCAGCAGCCAAGACCGGGAGTACGCCCTGAACAATGAGCAGTTCTTC.

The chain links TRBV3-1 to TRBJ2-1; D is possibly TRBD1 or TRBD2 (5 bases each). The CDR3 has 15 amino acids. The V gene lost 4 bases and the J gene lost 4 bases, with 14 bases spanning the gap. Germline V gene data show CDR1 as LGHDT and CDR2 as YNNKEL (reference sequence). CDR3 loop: CASSPTGTVYNEQFF. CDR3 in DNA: TGTGCCAGCAGCCCCACCGGGACCGTGTACAATGAGCAGTTCTTC.

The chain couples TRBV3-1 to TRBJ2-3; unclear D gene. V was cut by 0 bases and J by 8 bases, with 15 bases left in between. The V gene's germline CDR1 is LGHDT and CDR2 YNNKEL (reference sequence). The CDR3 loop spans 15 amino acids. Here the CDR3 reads CASSQDSHYTGTQYF. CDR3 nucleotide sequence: TGTGCCAGCAGCCAAGATTCTCACTACACGGGTACGCAGTATTTT.

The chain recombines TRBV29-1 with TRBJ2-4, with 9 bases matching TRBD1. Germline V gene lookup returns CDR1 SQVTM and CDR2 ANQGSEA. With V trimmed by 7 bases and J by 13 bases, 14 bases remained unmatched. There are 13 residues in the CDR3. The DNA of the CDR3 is TGCAGCGCCCAAGGTCCGGGACAGGGTCGCCAGTACTTC. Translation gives CSAQGPGQGRQYF.

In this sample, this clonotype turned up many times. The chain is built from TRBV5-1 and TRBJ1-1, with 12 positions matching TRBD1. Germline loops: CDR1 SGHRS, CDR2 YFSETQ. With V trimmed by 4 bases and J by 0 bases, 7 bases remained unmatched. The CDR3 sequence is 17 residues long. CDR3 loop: CASSPGQGARMNTEAFF. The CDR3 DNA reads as TGCGCCAGCAGCCCGGGACAGGGGGCCAGGATGAACACTGAAGCTTTCTTT.

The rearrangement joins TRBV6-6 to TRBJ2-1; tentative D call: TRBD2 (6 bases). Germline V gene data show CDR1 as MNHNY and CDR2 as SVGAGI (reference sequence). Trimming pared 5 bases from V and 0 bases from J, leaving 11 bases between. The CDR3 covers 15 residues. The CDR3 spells CASSTGDFSYNEQFF. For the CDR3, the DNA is TGTGCCAGCAGTACGGGGGACTTCTCCTACAATGAGCAGTTCTTC.

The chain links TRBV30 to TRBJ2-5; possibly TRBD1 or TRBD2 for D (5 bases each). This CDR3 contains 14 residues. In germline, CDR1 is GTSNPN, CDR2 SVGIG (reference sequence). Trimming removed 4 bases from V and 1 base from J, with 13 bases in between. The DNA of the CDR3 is TGTGCCTGGATGAGGCAGGGAGTCCAAGAGACCCAGTACTTC. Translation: CAWMRQGVQETQYF.

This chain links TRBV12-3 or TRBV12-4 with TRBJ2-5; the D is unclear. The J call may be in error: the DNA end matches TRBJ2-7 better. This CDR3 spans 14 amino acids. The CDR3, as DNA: TGTGCCAGCAGGGCCGGGCCAACCCCCTACGAGCAGTACTTC. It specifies CASRAGPTPYEQYF.

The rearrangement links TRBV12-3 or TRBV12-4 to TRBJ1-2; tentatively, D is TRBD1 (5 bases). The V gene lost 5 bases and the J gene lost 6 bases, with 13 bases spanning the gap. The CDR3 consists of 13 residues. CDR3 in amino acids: CASSLRGRHGYTF. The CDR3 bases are TGTGCCAGCAGTCTTCGGGGGAGGCATGGCTACACCTTC.

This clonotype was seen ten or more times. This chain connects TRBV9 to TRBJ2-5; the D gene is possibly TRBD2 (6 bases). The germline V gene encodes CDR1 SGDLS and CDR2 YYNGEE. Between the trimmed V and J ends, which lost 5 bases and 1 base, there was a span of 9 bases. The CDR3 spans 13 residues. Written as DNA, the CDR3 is TGTGCCAGCAGTGCCGGGGGCCAAGAGACCCAGTACTTC. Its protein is CASSAGGQETQYF.

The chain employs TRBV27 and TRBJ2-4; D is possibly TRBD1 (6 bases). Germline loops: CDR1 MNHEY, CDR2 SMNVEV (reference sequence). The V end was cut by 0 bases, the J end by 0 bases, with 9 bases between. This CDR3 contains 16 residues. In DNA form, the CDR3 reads TGTGCCAGCAGTTTATCGACAGGACTAGCCAAAAACATTCAGTACTTC. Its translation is CASSLSTGLAKNIQYF.

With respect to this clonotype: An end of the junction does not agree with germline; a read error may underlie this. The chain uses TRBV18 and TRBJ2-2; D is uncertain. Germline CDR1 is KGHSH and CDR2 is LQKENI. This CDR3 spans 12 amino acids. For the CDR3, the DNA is TGTGCCAGCTCACCGAAAACCGGGGAGCTGTTTTTT. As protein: CASSPKTGELFF.